These 18 T cell receptor beta chains originate from one sample sequenced in a study of T-cell reconstitution after alpha-beta-depleted transplantation in children. Unique molecular identifiers were used to barcode this TCRbeta library. TCRdb redid the calling of the PCR reads with MiXCR, one entry per CDR3 protein. The table shows 700,000 to 950,000 distinct CDR3 sequences, with 15% to 20% occurring only once. Specimen: PBMCs, mostly from graft donor cells, collected 360 days after TCRalphabeta/CD19-depleted stem cell transplant. These receptors were collected from a male patient aged 10 to 17 who had a stem cell transplant for acute lymphoblastic leukemia, so the T cells may come from the graft donor.

This clonotype was detected many times. This chain connects TRBV5-1 to TRBJ2-7; 12 bases agree with TRBD2. This CDR3 has 13 amino acids. Germline V gives CDR1 SGHRS, CDR2 YFSETQ. Trimming removed 5 bases from V and 3 bases from J; junction bases left unmatched: 0. The CDR3 region is CASRTSGSYEQYF. CDR3 nucleotide sequence: TGCGCCAGCAGGACTAGCGGGAGCTACGAGCAGTACTTC.

This clonotype was detected only a few times. The V gene is TRBV2, the J gene TRBJ2-1, with D unclear. This CDR3 region has 15 residues. V was clipped by 4 bases and J by 4 bases, with 14 bases between them. CDR1 is SNHLY, CDR2 FYNNEI, per germline. CDR3 loop: CASSVYGSVYNEQFF. The CDR3 coding sequence is TGTGCCAGCAGTGTTTATGGATCGGTTTACAATGAGCAGTTCTTC. The complete variable domain, with remaining parts taken from reference TRBV2 and TRBJ2-1, reads EPEVTQTPSHQVTQMGQEVILRCVPISNHLYFYWYRQILGQKVEFLVSFYNNEISEKSEIFDDQFSVERPDGSNFTLKIRSTKLEDSAMYFCASSVYGSVYNEQFFGPGTRLTVL.

This chain links TRBV19 with TRBJ2-1; 7 nucleotides match TRBD1. CDR1 LNHDA and CDR2 SQIVND come from the germline V gene (reference sequence). With V trimmed by 6 bases and J by 10 bases, 12 bases remained unmatched. The CDR3 totals 14 residues. CDR3 nucleotide sequence: TGTGCCAGTAGGGGGACAGCCTTCGATAGAGAGCAGTTCTTC. Residues: CASRGTAFDREQFF.

This clonotype was counted only a few times. The rearrangement joins TRBV20-1 to TRBJ2-7, with TRBD2 as a possible D gene (6 bases). Germline assignment: CDR1 DFQATT and CDR2 SNEGSKA (reference sequence). The V gene lost 1 base and the J gene lost 5 bases, with 9 bases spanning the gap. There are 12 residues in the CDR3. CDR3 sequence: CSARAWTNEQYF. Here the CDR3 DNA reads TGCAGTGCTAGAGCTTGGACTAACGAGCAGTACTTC.

The chain joins TRBV7-8 to TRBJ2-2; 8 bases map to TRBD2. CDR3 size: 15 residues. The germline V gene encodes CDR1 SGHVS and CDR2 FQNEAQ. J lost 5 bases, V lost 3 bases, and 5 bases had no gene match. CDR3 residues: CASSFQTSETGELFF. The CDR3 DNA follows: TGTGCCAGCAGCTTCCAGACTAGCGAGACCGGGGAGCTGTTTTTT.

This clonotype occurred a few times. This rearrangement joins TRBV28 to TRBJ1-5; D remains unclear. Germline-derived CDR1 and CDR2 are MDHEN and SYDVKM. V dropped 6 bases and J dropped 3 bases, with 18 bases sitting between them. The CDR3 spans 16 residues. As DNA, the CDR3 is TGTGCCAGCAGGAGACCAACGGACGGCTTCAATCAGCCCCAGCATTTT. It encodes CASRRPTDGFNQPQHF.

This clonotype was picked up many times. The chain carries TRBV5-1 and TRBJ2-4; 11 nucleotides match TRBD2. The CDR3 is made up of 16 amino acids. Germline V CDR1 and CDR2: SGHRS, YFSETQ. V dropped 4 bases and J dropped 6; count of bases not matched to a gene: 9. CDR3 residues: CASSPNTLAGVNIQYF. The CDR3 nucleotides are TGCGCCAGCAGCCCCAACACACTAGCGGGAGTAAACATTCAGTACTTC.

This clonotype occurred a few times. The chain carries TRBV6-1 and TRBJ2-7, with D perhaps being TRBD1 or TRBD2 (6 bases each). The germline gives CDR1 MNHNS, CDR2 SASEGT. This CDR3 comprises 13 residues. Trimming shortened V by 8 bases and J by 3 bases, and 14 bases separated the two germline ends. As DNA, the CDR3 is TGTGCCAGCCGGAGACTAGGGGGCTACGAGCAGTACTTC. Amino acids: CASRRLGGYEQYF.

Only a few counts were recorded for this clonotype. V is TRBV11-3 and J is TRBJ2-7; 11 bases are a match to TRBD1. The length of the CDR3 is 13 residues. Germline V lookup: CDR1 SGHNT, CDR2 YENEEA. Germline trimming cut 6 bases from V and 5 bases from J; bases unmatched to any gene: 3. The CDR3 protein is CASSWTGGNEQYF. In DNA form, the CDR3 reads TGTGCCAGCAGTTGGACAGGGGGCAACGAGCAGTACTTC.

The chain has TRBV4-1 and TRBJ2-7; the D gene is possibly TRBD2 (5 bases). V was shortened by 0 bases and J by 6 bases, with 15 bases between the two germline ends. The CDR3 sequence is 15 residues long. Germline loops: CDR1 MGHRA, CDR2 YSYEKL. CDR3 nucleotides: TGCGCCAGCAGCCAAGAGGACTCTTCGGGATCCGAGCAGTACTTC. The encoded protein is CASSQEDSSGSEQYF.

This chain uses TRBV12-3 or TRBV12-4 with TRBJ2-7; 10 bases are shared with TRBD2. CDR3 size: 15 residues. With 3 bases clipped from V and 6 bases from J, the junction kept 8 bases outside the gene matches. The CDR3 sequence is CASSFQAGGITEQYF. The CDR3 DNA reads TGTGCCAGCAGTTTCCAAGCGGGAGGGATCACCGAGCAGTACTTC.

This clonotype was seen only a few times. This sequence joins TRBV9 and TRBJ2-7; 10 bases are shared with TRBD1. Germline V gene lookup returns CDR1 SGDLS and CDR2 YYNGEE. The trim removed 4 bases at V and 3 bases at J, leaving 7 bases unmatched. The CDR3 is 15 amino acids. DNA of the CDR3: TGTGCCAGCAGCCCCAGACAGGGGGCTGGCTACGAGCAGTACTTC. Protein sequence: CASSPRQGAGYEQYF.

The table lists this clonotype with a few counts. The chain joins TRBV24-1 to TRBJ2-3; a possible D gene is TRBD1 (6 bases). Looked up from germline, CDR1 is KGHDR and CDR2 is SFDVKD. The CDR3 is 14 residues long. Trimming left V 3 bases short and J 5 bases short, with 11 bases between. The CDR3 DNA sequence: TGTGCCACCAGTGATCAGGGGTATGAAGATACGCAGTATTTT. This translates into CATSDQGYEDTQYF.

This clonotype was picked up a small number of times. V usage is TRBV11-2 and J usage is TRBJ2-3, with D possibly being TRBD1 (5 bases). V was shortened by 3 bases and J by 6 bases, with 13 bases between the two germline ends. The germline CDR1 and CDR2 sequences are SGHAT and FQNNGV. The CDR3 contains 14 residues. The CDR3 is CASSLGRAIDTQYF. CDR3 sequence (DNA): TGTGCCAGCAGCTTGGGCAGGGCAATCGATACGCAGTATTTT. The variable domain in full, with the rest retrieved from reference TRBV11-2 and TRBJ2-3, is EAGVAQSPRYKIIEKRQSVAFWCNPISGHATLYWYQQILGQGPKLLIQFQNNGVVDDSQLPKDRFSAERLKGVDSTLKIQPAKLEDSAVYLCASSLGRAIDTQYFGPGTRLTVL.

This clonotype has a handful of counts. DNA of the CDR3: TGTGCCAGCAGTTTGTATCAGGAGTCCGTGGCCTACGAGCAGTACTTC. This translates into CASSLYQESVAYEQYF. V usage is TRBV12-3 or TRBV12-4 and J usage is TRBJ2-7, with D hard to call. V lost 3 bases to trimming and J lost 2 bases, with 17 bases between them. The CDR3 covers 16 residues.

This clonotype was seen only a few times. The chain combines TRBV29-1 with TRBJ2-1; 8 bases match TRBD2. With 7 bases clipped from V and 9 bases from J, the junction kept 14 bases outside the gene matches. The CDR3 has 14 amino acids. The germline V gene has CDR1 SQVTM and CDR2 ANQGSEA. The CDR3 bases are TGCAGCGAGAGGACCAGCGGGAGAAGGCTTGAGCAGTTCTTC. Translated: CSERTSGRRLEQFF.

The chain couples TRBV3-1 to TRBJ2-2; 12 nucleotides align to TRBD1. The CDR3 spans 15 residues. V shed 4 bases and J 6 bases; nucleotides not matched to a gene: 3. Germline V gene sequence: CDR1 LGHDT, CDR2 YNNKEL (reference sequence). Here the CDR3 reads CASSPRDRGPGELFF. The CDR3 DNA reads TGTGCCAGCAGCCCCCGGGACAGGGGGCCCGGGGAGCTGTTTTTT.

The J gene is TRBJ2-7, the V gene TRBV5-6, with 9 nucleotides matching TRBD1. Germline-derived CDR1 and CDR2 are SGHDT and YYEEEE. This CDR3 contains 15 residues. Trimming removed 4 bases from V and 3 bases from J; junction bases left unmatched: 8. The CDR3 region has the DNA TGTGCCAGCAGCCTACGGACAGGGGAGGACTACGAGCAGTACTTC. Translating it yields CASSLRTGEDYEQYF.